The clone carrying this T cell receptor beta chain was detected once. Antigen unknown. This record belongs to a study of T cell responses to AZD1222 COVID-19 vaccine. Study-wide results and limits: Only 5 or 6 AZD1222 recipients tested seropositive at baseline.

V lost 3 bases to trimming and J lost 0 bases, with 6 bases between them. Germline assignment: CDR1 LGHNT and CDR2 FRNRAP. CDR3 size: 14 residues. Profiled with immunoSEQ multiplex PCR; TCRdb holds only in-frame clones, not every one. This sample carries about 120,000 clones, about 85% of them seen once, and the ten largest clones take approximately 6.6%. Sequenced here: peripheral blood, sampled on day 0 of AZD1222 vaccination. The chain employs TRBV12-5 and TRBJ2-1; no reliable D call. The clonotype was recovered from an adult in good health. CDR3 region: CASGLQISYNEQFF. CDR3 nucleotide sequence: TGTGCTAGTGGTTTACAGATCTCCTACAATGAGCAGTTCTTC.